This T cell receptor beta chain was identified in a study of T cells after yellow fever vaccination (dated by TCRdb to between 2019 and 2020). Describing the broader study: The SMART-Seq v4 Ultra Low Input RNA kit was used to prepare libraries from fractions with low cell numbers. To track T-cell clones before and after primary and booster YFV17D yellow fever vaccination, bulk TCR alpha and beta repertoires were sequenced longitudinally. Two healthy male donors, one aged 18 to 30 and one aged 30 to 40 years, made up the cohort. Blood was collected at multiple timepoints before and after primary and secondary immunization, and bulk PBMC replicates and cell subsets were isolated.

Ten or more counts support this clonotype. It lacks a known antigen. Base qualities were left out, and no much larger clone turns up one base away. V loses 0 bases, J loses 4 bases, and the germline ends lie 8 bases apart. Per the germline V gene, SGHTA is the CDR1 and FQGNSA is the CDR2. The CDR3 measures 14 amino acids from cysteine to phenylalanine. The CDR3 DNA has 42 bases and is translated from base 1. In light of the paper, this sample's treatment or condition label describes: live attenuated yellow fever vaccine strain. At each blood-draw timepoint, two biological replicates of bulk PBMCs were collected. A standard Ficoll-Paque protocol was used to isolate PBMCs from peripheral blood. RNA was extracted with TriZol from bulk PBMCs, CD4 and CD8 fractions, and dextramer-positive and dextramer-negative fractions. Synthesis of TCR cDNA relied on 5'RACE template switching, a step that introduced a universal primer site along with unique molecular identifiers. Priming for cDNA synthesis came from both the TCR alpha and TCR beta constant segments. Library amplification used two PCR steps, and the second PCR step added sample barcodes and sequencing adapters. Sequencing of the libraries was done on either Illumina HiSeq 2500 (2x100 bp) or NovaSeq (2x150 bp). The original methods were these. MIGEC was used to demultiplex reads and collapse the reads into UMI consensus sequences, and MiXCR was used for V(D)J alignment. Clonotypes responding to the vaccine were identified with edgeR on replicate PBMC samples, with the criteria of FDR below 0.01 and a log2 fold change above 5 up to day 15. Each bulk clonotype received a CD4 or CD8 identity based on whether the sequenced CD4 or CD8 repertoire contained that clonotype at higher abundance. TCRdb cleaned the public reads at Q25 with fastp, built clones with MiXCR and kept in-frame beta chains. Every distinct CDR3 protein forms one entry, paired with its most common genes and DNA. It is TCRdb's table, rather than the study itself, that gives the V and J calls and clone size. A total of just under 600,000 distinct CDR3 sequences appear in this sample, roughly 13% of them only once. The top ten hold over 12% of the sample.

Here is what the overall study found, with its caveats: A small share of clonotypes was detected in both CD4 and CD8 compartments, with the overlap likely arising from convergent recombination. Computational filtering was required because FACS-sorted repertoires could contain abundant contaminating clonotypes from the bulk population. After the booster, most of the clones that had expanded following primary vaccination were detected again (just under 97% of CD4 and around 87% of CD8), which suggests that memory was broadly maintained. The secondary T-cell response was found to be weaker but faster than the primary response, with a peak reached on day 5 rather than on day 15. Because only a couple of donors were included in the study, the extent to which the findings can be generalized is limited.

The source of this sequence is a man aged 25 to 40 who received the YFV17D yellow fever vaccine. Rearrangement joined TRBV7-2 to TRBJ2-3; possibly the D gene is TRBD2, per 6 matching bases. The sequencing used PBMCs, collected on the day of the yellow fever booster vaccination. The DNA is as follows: TGTGCCAGCAGCTTAGCGGGAGGCTCAGATACGCAGTATTTT. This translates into CASSLAGGSDTQYF.